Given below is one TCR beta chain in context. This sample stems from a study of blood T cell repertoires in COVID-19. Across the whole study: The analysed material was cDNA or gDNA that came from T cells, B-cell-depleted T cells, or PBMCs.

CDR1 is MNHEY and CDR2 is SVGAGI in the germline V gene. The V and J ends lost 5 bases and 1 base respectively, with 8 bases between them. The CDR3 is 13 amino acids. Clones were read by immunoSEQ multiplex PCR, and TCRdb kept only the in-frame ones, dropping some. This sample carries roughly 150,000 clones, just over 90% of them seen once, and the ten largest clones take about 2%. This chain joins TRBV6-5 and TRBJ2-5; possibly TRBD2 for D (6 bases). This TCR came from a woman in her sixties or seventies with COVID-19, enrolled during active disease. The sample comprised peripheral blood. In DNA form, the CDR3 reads TGTGCCAGCAGTATGGAGGGCCAAGAGACCCAGTACTTC. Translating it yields CASSMEGQETQYF.